This TCR beta chain derives from a study of blood T cells in healthy people across ages (dated by TCRdb to the mid-2010s). For the wider study: Template switching captured roughly one uniquely barcoded TCR beta cDNA molecule per two T cells in model experiments. The study measured age-related changes in TCR beta repertoire diversity using deep sequencing normalized with unique cDNA molecular identifiers. The donors were divided into four age groups: young (average around 16 years), middle-aged (about 40), aged (about 60) and long-lived (about 90). Donors of different ages were randomly distributed across sequencing lanes to avoid experimental bias. Two additional independent replicas of 1 million unique cDNA reads from the same blood draw were analyzed for two donors (one aged 18 to 29 and one aged 80 or older). Results and caveats for the whole study, not just this receptor: Because profiling used bulk unsorted PBMCs, naive and antigen-experienced compartments could not be compared conclusively. Because the CMV infection status of the donors was unknown, age-related changes in expanded clonotypes may potentially have been confounded. Total diversity estimates from one million sequenced T cells were considered lower bounds and underestimates. As age increased, observed TCR beta diversity per million T cells dropped in a roughly linear way, and a significant reduction was already evident by age 40. The long-lived group showed more naive CD4+ T cells, fewer expanded clones and increased TCR diversity than the aged group, suggesting age selection. The percentage of naive T cells measured by flow cytometry correlated strongly with observed TCR beta diversity.

As to this clonotype: The specificity of this receptor is unknown. A much larger clone lies a single base off, so this may be a read error.

The germline V gene sets CDR1 to SQVTM and CDR2 to ANQGSEA. The CDR3, cysteine through phenylalanine, is 12 amino acids long. Only the CDR3 DNA is retained, 36 bases long and in frame from the first base. Systemically healthy Caucasian individuals from Russia, some 40 in total and aged about 6 to 100 years, were included as donors. Each donor gave 8 to 10 milliliters of peripheral blood, drawn into EDTA-treated Vacutainer tubes. PBMCs were isolated by Ficoll-Paque density-gradient centrifugation, with at least 6.5 million obtained per sample. Trizol reagent was used to extract total RNA from PBMCs, with at least 6 micrograms per sample. The percentages of naive CD45RAhigh/CD27high T cells were determined by flow cytometry on a PBMC aliquot from every donor. Libraries were prepared through 5' RACE. For sequencing, an Illumina HiSeq 2500 was employed. The second PCR ran for about 7 to 11 cycles and used a J-beta primer mix along with a sample-barcoded 5' primer. A template-switch 5' adaptor carrying 12 random nucleotides introduced a unique molecular identifier onto each TCR beta cDNA molecule. At least 3 million CDR3-containing paired-end reads were obtained from each sample. First-strand cDNA was synthesized from all RNA with the Mint cDNA synthesis kit, primed by a TRBC-specific oligonucleotide. Following uracil-DNA glycosylase treatment, a first 18-cycle PCR with universal primers M1SS and BC2_uni_R was performed on all cDNA. For the original study's pipeline: Each sample was normalized by randomly selecting 1 million high-quality reads, each carrying a distinct molecular identifier. Instead of being binned into consensus sequences, reads that shared molecular identifiers were thrown out. MiTCR, run with a Q25 quality threshold and the strictest error-elimination algorithm, handled CDR3 identification, clonotype clustering and error correction. Lower-bound total TCR beta diversity was estimated with a nonparametric unseen species model using Euler transformation. TCRdb redid the processing of the public reads, applying fastp at Q25 and MiXCR, and retained in-frame beta chains. Rows with a matching CDR3 protein are joined into one entry that keeps the most common DNA and genes. These V and J calls are TCRdb output, not the study's own analysis. This sample comprises some 1,500,000 distinct CDR3 sequences, about 42% of them detected only once. The ten top clones hold around 4% of the sample.

Rearrangement joined TRBV29-1 to TRBJ2-5, with an unclear D gene assignment. The J call may be mistaken, given a closer DNA end match to TRBJ2-1. The receptor was derived from a woman between 18 and 29 years old in good health. The sequenced sample was blood. The nucleotide sequence is TGCAGCGTTGAAGTAGACCAAGAGACCCAGTTCTTC. Its protein is CSVEVDQETQFF.